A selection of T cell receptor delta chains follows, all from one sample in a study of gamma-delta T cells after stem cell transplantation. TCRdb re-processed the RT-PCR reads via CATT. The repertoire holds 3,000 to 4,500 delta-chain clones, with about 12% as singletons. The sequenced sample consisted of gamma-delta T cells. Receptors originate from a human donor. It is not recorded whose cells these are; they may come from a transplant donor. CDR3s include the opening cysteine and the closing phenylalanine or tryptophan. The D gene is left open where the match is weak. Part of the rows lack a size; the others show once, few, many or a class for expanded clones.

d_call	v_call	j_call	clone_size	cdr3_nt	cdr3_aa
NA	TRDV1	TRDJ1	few	TGTGCTCTTGGGGGCGATAAACTCATCTTT	CALGGDKLIF
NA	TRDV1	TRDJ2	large	TGTGCTCTTGGGGAACCGGTCGCTCCTACGCTAAGAGACACAGCACAACTCTTCTTT	CALGEPVAPTLRDTAQLFF
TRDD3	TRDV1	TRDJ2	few	TGTGCTCTTGGGGAAAGGTTGAGACTGGGGTCGGGGACAGCACAACTCTTCTTT	CALGERLRLGSGTAQLFF
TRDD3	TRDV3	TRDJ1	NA	TGTGCCAGCCTCGGTCGTACTGGGGGATTAGCCGATAAACTCATCTTT	CASLGRTGGLADKLIF
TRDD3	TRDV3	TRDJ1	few	TGTGCCTTTTCCCTGGGGATACCGCCATCGTACACCGATAAACTCATCTTT	CAFSLGIPPSYTDKLIF
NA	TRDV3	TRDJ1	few	TGTGCCTTTACTGCCCCCTCTACCCCGGCCGATAAACTCATCTTT	CAFTAPSTPADKLIF
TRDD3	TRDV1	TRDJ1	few	TGTGCTCTTGGGGAACTCGCTACTGGGGGATACGATGGCTACACCGATAAACTCATCTTT	CALGELATGGYDGYTDKLIF
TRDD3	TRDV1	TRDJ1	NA	TGTGCTCTTGGGGGCCCACTGGGGGAAGGTAAACTCATCTTT	CALGGPLGEGKLIF
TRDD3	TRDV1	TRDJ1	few	TGTGCTCTTGGGGAACTAGGCCTCTTCGAACTGGGGGATACGATCCCCCTTCCCGATAAACTCATCTTT	CALGELGLFELGDTIPLPDKLIF
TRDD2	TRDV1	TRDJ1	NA	TGTGCTCTTGGGGAGGCCTTCCTACGCCCACGTACTGGCGCGTACACCGATAAACTCATCTTT	CALGEAFLRPRTGAYTDKLIF
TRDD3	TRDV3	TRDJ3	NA	TGTGCCTTTACTGGGGGCCGTACGAGCTCCTGGGACACCCGACAGATGTTTTTC	CAFTGGRTSSWDTRQMFF
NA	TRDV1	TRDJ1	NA	TGTGCTCTTGGGCCACCTCGGACTAGTCGCACCGATAAACTCATCTTT	CALGPPRTSRTDKLIF
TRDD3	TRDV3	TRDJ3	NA	TGTGCCTCTGGACTACGTCGGATGGGGGATACCGGTCGGGACACCCGACAGATGTTTTTC	CASGLRRMGDTGRDTRQMFF
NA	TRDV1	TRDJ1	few	TGTGCTCTTGGGCCCTATCTCGTACTGGGATCGGGGGACACCGATAAACTCATCTTT	CALGPYLVLGSGDTDKLIF
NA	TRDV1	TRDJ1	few	TGTGCTCTTGGGGAACGGGGCGTTCCTACACTGGGGGCCCCGTACACCGATAAACTCATCTTT	CALGERGVPTLGAPYTDKLIF
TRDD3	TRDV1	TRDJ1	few	TGTGCTCTTGGGGAATTTATTCCCCCTCTGTACTGGGGGATACGGTCCACCGATAAACTCATCTTT	CALGEFIPPLYWGIRSTDKLIF
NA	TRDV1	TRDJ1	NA	TGTGCTCTTGGGGAATATGACCTACGGGGAACCGATAAACTCATCTTT	CALGEYDLRGTDKLIF
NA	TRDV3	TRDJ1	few	TGTGCCTCCCGCACCGGCCTTCCTACTAATGGGGGATACTTCCCCGATAAACTCATCTTT	CASRTGLPTNGGYFPDKLIF
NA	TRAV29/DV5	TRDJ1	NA	TGTGCAGCAAGCTTCCCTACGTGGGGATACACCGATAAACTCATCTTT	CAASFPTWGYTDKLIF
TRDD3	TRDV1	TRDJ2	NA	TGTGCTCTTGGGCCTATGCCCTCCCACCAACTTTGGGGGAGAATGACAGCACAACTCTTCTTT	CALGPMPSHQLWGRMTAQLFF
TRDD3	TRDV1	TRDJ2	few	TGTGCTCTTGGGGAACTGTACAAGTCCCCTGGGGGCCCTTTGACAGCACAACTCTTCTTT	CALGELYKSPGGPLTAQLFF
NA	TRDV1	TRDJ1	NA	TGTGCTCTTGGCGCCGCGCGGACCGATAAACTCATCTTT	CALGAARTDKLIF
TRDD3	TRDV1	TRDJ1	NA	TGTGCTCTTGGGGAACGGTTCCCCATGGTAATATTGGGGGACGTCACCGATAAACTCATCTTT	CALGERFPMVILGDVTDKLIF
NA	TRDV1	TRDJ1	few	TGTGCTCTTGGGGAACTAGTAAGGGACGACACCGATAAACTCATCTTT	CALGELVRDDTDKLIF
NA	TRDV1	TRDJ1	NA	TGTGCTCTTGGGGCCCAAAATCCAACTCTTCCCTCAAGTGGGCACACCGATAAACTCATCTTT	CALGAQNPTLPSSGHTDKLIF